One and the same sample provided the 11 T cell receptor beta chains below, sequenced in a study of blood T cells in healthy people across ages (dated by TCRdb to the mid-2010s). The library was obtained by 5' RACE. A second PCR of roughly 6 to 11 cycles was run with a J-beta primer mix and a sample-barcoded 5' primer. TCRdb passed the public sequencing reads through fastp at Q25 and MiXCR, retaining productive beta sequences. Rows matching on CDR3 protein sequence are summarized as one entry with the most common DNA and genes. In all, the sample holds roughly 1.9 million distinct CDR3 sequences, and roughly 43% of those were seen once. The ten top clones hold roughly 24% of the sample. Sequences were obtained from blood. These TCRs come from a human donor in good health.

The chain is built from TRBV4-2 and TRBJ1-5; D remains unclear. V was clipped by 0 bases and J by 7 bases, with 13 bases between them. This CDR3 region has 15 residues. Germline values: CDR1 LGHNA, CDR2 YNFKEQ. CDR3 bases: TGTGCCAGCAGCCAAGATTTGTACGGGGTGCAGCCCCAGCATTTT. This codes for CASSQDLYGVQPQHF.

This chain joins TRBV20-1 and TRBJ1-5, with TRBD1 as a possible D gene (6 bases). V dropped 5 bases and J dropped 5 bases, with 13 bases sitting between them. Germline CDR1 DFQATT, CDR2 SNEGSKA (reference sequence). The CDR3 contains 13 residues. The CDR3 DNA reads as TGCAGTGCTCCCCCAGGACAGTATCAGCCCCAGCATTTT. It codes for CSAPPGQYQPQHF.

This clonotype occurred a few times. The V call is TRBV28, the J call TRBJ2-1, with D unresolved. Germline CDR1 MDHEN, CDR2 SYDVKM. Trimming pared 7 bases from V and 4 bases from J, leaving 11 bases between. This CDR3 spans 13 amino acids. The CDR3 spells CASTTRSYNEQFF. The CDR3 coding sequence is TGTGCCAGCACTACCAGGTCATACAATGAGCAGTTCTTC.

The DNA for the CDR3 is TGTGCCAGCAGCCCCACGGCGGGGGCGGAGGAGACCCAGTACTTC. Translation: CASSPTAGAEETQYF. The J gene is TRBJ2-5, the V gene TRBV7-7; possible D gene TRBD2, 7 bases. The CDR3 loop spans 15 amino acids. The V and J ends lost 5 bases and 5 bases respectively, with 18 bases between them. Germline CDR1 SSHAT, CDR2 FNYEAQ (reference sequence). Using reference TRBV7-7 and TRBJ2-5 for the parts outside the CDR3, the full variable domain is GAGVSQSPRYKVTKRGQDVTLRCDPISSHATLYWYQQALGQGPEFLTYFNYEAQPDKSGLPSDRFSAERPEGSISTLTIQRTEQRDSAMYRCASSPTAGAEETQYFGPGTRLLVL.

This chain connects TRBV6-1 to TRBJ2-7, with TRBD2 as a possible D gene (5 bases). The germline CDR1 and CDR2 sequences are MNHNS and SASEGT. CDR3 length: 13 amino acids. The ends were cut back, 4 bases at V and 6 bases at J, with 13 bases in the middle. In nucleotides, the CDR3 is TGTGCCAGCAGTGCTGACTACCTCGGCGAGCAGTACTTC. Translation: CASSADYLGEQYF.

In this sample, this clonotype turned up a few times. CDR3: CASSVGTGGLDEQFF. CDR3 in DNA: TGTGCCAGCAGCGTAGGGACAGGGGGTTTGGATGAGCAGTTCTTC. This rearrangement joins TRBV5-5 to TRBJ2-1, with 11 bases aligning to TRBD1. Germline V gene lookup returns CDR1 SGHKS and CDR2 YYEKEE (reference sequence). The CDR3 length is 15 residues. V shed 4 bases and J 8 bases; nucleotides not matched to a gene: 8.

This clonotype appeared many times. The CDR3 region has the DNA TGCAGTGCTGCGCCGGGACAGGGGAACGAGCAGTACTTC. As protein: CSAAPGQGNEQYF. The chain combines TRBV20-1 with TRBJ2-7, with 10 positions matching TRBD1. Germline V gene lookup returns CDR1 DFQATT and CDR2 SNEGSKA (reference sequence). CDR3 length: 13 amino acids. V lost 5 bases to trimming and J lost 5 bases; unmatched junction nucleotides: 6.

This chain joins TRBV12-3 or TRBV12-4 and TRBJ2-5, with 9 positions matching TRBD1. Losses at the gene ends were 8 bases for V and 3 bases for J; bases not matched to a gene: 4. The CDR3 runs to 13 residues. CDR3: CASQTGGEETQYF. CDR3 nucleotide sequence: TGTGCCAGCCAGACAGGGGGTGAAGAGACCCAGTACTTC.

A few counts support this clonotype. V gene TRBV20-1 combines with J gene TRBJ1-2, with no clear D. The CDR3 extends over 14 amino acids. V dropped 6 bases and J dropped 2 bases, with 16 bases sitting between them. Looked up from germline, CDR1 is DFQATT and CDR2 is SNEGSKA (reference sequence). In DNA form, the CDR3 reads TGCAGTGCCCCCCCAGCGGACCTAAACTATGGCTACACCTTC. Residues: CSAPPADLNYGYTF.

The J gene is TRBJ1-2, the V gene TRBV11-2, with D perhaps TRBD1 (5 bases). In germline, CDR1 is SGHAT, CDR2 FQNNGV. V was clipped by 8 bases and J by 1 base, with 14 bases between them. CDR3 length: 14 residues. The CDR3 region has the DNA TGTGCCAGCCGGGGGAGGAATCTTAACTATGGCTACACCTTC. It translates to CASRGRNLNYGYTF.

This clonotype was found a few times. V and J are TRBV20-1 and TRBJ1-2, with TRBD1 as a possible D gene (6 bases). Trimming took off 6 bases at V and 0 bases at J, with 11 bases between the two ends. The germline CDR1 and CDR2 sequences are DFQATT and SNEGSKA (reference sequence). The CDR3 extends over 13 amino acids. CDR3 nucleotide sequence: TGCAGTGCCCGAAGACAGGCTAACTATGGCTACACCTTC. Amino acids: CSARRQANYGYTF.